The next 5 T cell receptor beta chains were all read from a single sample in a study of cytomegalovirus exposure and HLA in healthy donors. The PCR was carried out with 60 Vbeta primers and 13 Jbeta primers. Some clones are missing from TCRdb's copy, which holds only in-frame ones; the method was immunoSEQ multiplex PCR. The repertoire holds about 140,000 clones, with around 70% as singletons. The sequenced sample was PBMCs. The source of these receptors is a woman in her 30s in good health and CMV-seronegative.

The CDR3 DNA is TGTGCCAGCAGCTTAGAATTATCGGGGGACTGGCAGAGAGATACGCAGTATTTT. Translating it yields CASSLELSGDWQRDTQYF. V is TRBV11-2 and J is TRBJ2-3; TRBD2 is a possible D gene (6 bases). The CDR3 runs to 18 residues. Trimming stripped 0 bases from V and 5 bases from J, with 21 bases between. Germline CDR1 is SGHAT and CDR2 is FQNNGV.

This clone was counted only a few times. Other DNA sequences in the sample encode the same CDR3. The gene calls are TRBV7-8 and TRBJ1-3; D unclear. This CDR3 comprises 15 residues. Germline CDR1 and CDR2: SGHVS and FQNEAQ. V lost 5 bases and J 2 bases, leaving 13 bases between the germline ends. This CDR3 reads CASSLDRQAGNTIYF. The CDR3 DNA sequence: TGTGCCAGCAGCCTAGACCGCCAGGCTGGAAACACCATATATTTT. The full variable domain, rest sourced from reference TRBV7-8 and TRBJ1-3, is GAGVSQSPRYKVAKRGQDVALRCDPISGHVSLFWYQQALGQGPEFLTYFQNEAQLDKSGLPSDRFFAERPEGSVSTLKIQRTQQEDSAVYLCASSLDRQAGNTIYFGEGSWLTVV.

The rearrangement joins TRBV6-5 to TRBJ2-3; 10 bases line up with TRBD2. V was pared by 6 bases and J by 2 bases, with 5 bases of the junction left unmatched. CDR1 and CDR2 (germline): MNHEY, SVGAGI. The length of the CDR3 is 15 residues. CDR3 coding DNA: TGTGCCAGCAGACCACTAGCGGGGTTCACAGATACGCAGTATTTT. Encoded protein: CASRPLAGFTDTQYF.

This CDR3 is CASSVTGTGGNEQFF. The CDR3 DNA follows: TGTGCCAGCAGCGTTACCGGGACAGGGGGCAATGAGCAGTTCTTC. The chain links TRBV9 to TRBJ2-1, with 11 bases lining up with TRBD1. The ends lost 2 bases at V and 6 bases at J; junction bases unmatched: 4. This CDR3 is 15 amino acids long. CDR1 and CDR2 (germline): SGDLS, YYNGEE.

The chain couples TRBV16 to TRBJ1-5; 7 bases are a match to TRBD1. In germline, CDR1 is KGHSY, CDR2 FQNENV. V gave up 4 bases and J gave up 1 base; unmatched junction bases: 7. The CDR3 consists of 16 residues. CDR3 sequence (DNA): TGTGCCAGCAGCCCCCCGACAGGGACGAGCAATCAGCCCCAGCATTTT. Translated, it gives CASSPPTGTSNQPQHF. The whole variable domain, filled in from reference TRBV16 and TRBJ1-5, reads GEEVAQTPKHLVRGEGQKAKLYCAPIKGHSYVFWYQQVLKNEFKFLISFQNENVFDETGMPKERFSAKCLPNSPCSLEIQATKLEDSAVYFCASSPPTGTSNQPQHFGDGTRLSIL.